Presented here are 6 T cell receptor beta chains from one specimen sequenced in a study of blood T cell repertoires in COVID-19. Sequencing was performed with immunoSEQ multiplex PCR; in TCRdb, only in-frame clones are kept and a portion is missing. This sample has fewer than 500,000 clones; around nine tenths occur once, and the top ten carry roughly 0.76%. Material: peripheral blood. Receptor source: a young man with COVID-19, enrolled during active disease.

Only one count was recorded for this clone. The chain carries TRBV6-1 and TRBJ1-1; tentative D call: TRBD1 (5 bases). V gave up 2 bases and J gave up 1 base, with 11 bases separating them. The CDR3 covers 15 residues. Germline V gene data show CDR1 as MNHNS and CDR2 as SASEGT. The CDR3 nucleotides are TGTGCCAGCAGTGAACCGGGACTCCAGAACACTGAAGCTTTCTTT. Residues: CASSEPGLQNTEAFF.

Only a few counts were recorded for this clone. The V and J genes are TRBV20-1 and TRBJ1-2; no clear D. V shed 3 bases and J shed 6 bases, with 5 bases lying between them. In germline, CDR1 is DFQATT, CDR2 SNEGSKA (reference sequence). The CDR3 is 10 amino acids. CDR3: CSARSDGYTF. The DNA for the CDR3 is TGCAGTGCTAGGTCCGATGGCTACACCTTC.

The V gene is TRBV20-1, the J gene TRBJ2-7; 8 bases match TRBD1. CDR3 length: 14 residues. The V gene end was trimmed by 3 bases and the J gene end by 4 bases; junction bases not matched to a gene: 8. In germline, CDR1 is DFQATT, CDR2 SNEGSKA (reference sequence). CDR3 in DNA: TGCAGTGCTAGTCCCACAGGGGGAGCGTACGAGCAGTACTTC. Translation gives CSASPTGGAYEQYF.

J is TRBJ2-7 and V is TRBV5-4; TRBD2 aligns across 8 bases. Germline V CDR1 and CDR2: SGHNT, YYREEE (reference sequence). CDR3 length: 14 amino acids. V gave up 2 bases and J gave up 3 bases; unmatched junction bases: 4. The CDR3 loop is CASSFSSGGYEQYF. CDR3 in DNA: TGTGCCAGCAGCTTTTCCAGCGGGGGCTACGAGCAGTACTTC.

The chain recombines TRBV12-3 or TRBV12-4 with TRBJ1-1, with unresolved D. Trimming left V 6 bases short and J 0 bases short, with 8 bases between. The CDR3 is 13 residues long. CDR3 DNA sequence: TGTGCCAGCAGACAAACTATGAACACTGAAGCTTTCTTT. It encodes CASRQTMNTEAFF.

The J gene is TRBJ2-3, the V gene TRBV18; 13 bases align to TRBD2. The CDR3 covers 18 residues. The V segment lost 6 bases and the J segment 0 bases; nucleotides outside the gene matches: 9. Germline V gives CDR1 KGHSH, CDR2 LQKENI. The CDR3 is CASSSLAGGSSSTDTQYF. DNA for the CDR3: TGTGCCAGCTCGTCACTAGCGGGGGGGAGCTCTAGCACAGATACGCAGTATTTT.